This TCR beta chain originates from a study of T cells in Graves' hyperthyroidism and ophthalmopathy. Per germline, CDR1 MNHNS and CDR2 SASEGT. This CDR3 region has 11 residues. The V gene lost 8 bases and the J gene lost 7 bases, with 11 bases spanning the gap. This clonotype showed up just a few times. There were TCR beta CDR3 regions amplified from RNA transcripts. HTBI primers drove first-round RT-PCR of the TCR CDR3. TCRdb called the multiplex PCR reads again in MiXCR, with one record for every CDR3 protein. Of more than 550,000 distinct CDR3 sequences listed, around 20% are singletons. The chain is built from TRBV6-1 and TRBJ1-1; weak D call: TRBD1 (6 bases). The receptor was derived from a woman aged 45-59 years with Graves' hyperthyroidism that later progressed to Graves' ophthalmopathy. The sample was blood. The CDR3 nucleotides are TGTGCCAGCGAAGGGGGGGGTGAAGCTTTCTTT. Its protein is CASEGGGEAFF.